Listed here are 11 T cell receptor beta chains from one sample, sequenced in a study of OX40 agonist ivuxolimab in advanced cancers. The library was built by means of the immunoSEQ multiplex PCR assay. TCRdb carries this immuneACCESS record with in-frame sequences only. Its versions omit some clonotypes, under half of them owing to an unresolved V gene in the studies checked, with the rest unexplained. The sample table holds about 64,000 clones, of which about 80% were seen once. The top ten hold about 1.9% of the sample. The material was CD4+ or CD8+ T cells sorted from blood, obtained in a trial of the OX40 agonist ivuxolimab. Source of these receptors: an adult with an advanced solid tumor such as melanoma, head and neck, liver or kidney cancer.

This clone was seen just once. The chain carries TRBV5-1 and TRBJ2-7; D may correspond to TRBD1 or TRBD2 (6 bases each). Trimming shortened V by 1 base and J by 2 bases, and 13 bases separated the two germline ends. This CDR3 is 15 amino acids long. Germline V lookup: CDR1 SGHRS, CDR2 YFSETQ. CDR3 protein: CASSLRRGQAYEQYF. The CDR3 DNA follows: TGCGCCAGCAGCTTGAGACGGGGGCAAGCCTACGAGCAGTACTTC.

This clone has more than one count but fewer than ten. The chain links TRBV9 to TRBJ2-1; D call uncertain. The CDR3 is made up of 14 amino acids. The germline CDR1 and CDR2 sequences are SGDLS and YYNGEE. Between the trimmed V and J ends, which lost 0 bases and 9 bases, there was a span of 13 bases. The CDR3 spells CASSVEARSVEQFF. Written as DNA, the CDR3 is TGTGCCAGCAGCGTAGAGGCTAGGTCTGTTGAGCAGTTCTTC. Full variable domain (remainder filled in from reference TRBV9 and TRBJ2-1): DSGVTQTPKHLITATGQRVTLRCSPRSGDLSVYWYQQSLDQGLQFLIQYYNGEERAKGNILERFSAQQFPDLHSELNLSSLELGDSALYFCASSVEARSVEQFFGPGTRLTVL.

This chain links TRBV30 with TRBJ2-3; D is possibly TRBD1 (6 bases). Germline V lookup: CDR1 GTSNPN, CDR2 SVGIG (reference sequence). V was trimmed by 5 bases and J by 1 base, leaving 16 bases between them. The CDR3 runs 15 residues. The CDR3 DNA is TGTGCCTGGGTCTTCCAGGGGACCCGCACAGATACGCAGTATTTT. This codes for CAWVFQGTRTDTQYF.

This clone appeared once. The chain has TRBV5-6 and TRBJ2-7; D may be TRBD2 (7 bases). The CDR3 is 15 amino acids. In germline, CDR1 is SGHDT, CDR2 YYEEEE. Trimming took off 2 bases at V and 0 bases at J, with 12 bases between the two ends. CDR3 nucleotide sequence: TGTGCCAGCAGCTTAGCGGGACATACCTCCTACGAGCAGTACTTC. Translating it yields CASSLAGHTSYEQYF.

The chain links TRBV4-2 to TRBJ2-7; D is uncertain. This CDR3 is 11 amino acids long. V was cut by 1 base and J by 5 bases, with 3 bases left in between. CDR1 and CDR2 (germline): LGHNA, YNFKEQ. The CDR3 DNA is TGTGCCAGCAGCCAAGCGGACGAGCAGTACTTC. Amino acids: CASSQADEQYF.

This chain joins TRBV5-4 and TRBJ1-2; D gene ambiguous. The germline gives CDR1 SGHNT, CDR2 YYREEE (reference sequence). Trimming stripped 0 bases from V and 8 bases from J, with 17 bases between. The CDR3 has 15 residues. For the CDR3, the DNA is TGTGCCAGCAGCTTGGCCGTTGGGCTTCCTTGGGGCTACACCTTC. It encodes CASSLAVGLPWGYTF.

The chain has TRBV7-2 and TRBJ1-3, with a tentative D call TRBD1 (5 bases). Germline-derived CDR1 and CDR2 are SGHTA and FQGNSA. The V end lost 8 bases, the J end lost 4 bases, and 9 bases lay between the germline ends. This CDR3 is 12 amino acids long. The CDR3 here is CASGTYGNTIYF. In DNA, the CDR3 is TGTGCCAGCGGGACCTACGGAAACACCATATATTTT.

The rearrangement joins TRBV19 to TRBJ1-4; 7 bases fit TRBD1. V dropped 5 bases and J dropped 4; count of bases not matched to a gene: 4. This CDR3 has 14 residues. Germline loops: CDR1 LNHDA, CDR2 SQIVND (reference sequence). In nucleotides, the CDR3 is TGTGCCAGTAGTGCCCGACAGGGTAATGAAAAACTGTTTTTT. Translation: CASSARQGNEKLFF.

The rearrangement joins TRBV6-4 to TRBJ2-2; D tentatively fits TRBD1 or TRBD2 (7 bases each). Germline V lookup: CDR1 MRHNA, CDR2 SNTAGT. The CDR3 sequence is 16 residues long. Trimming took 3 bases from V and 2 from J, leaving 13 bases between them. The CDR3 spells CASSEQGGLNTGELFF. As DNA, the CDR3 is TGTGCCAGCAGTGAGCAGGGGGGACTAAACACCGGGGAGCTGTTTTTT.

This clone appeared a few times. The V gene is TRBV28, the J gene TRBJ1-6, with D tentatively TRBD1 (6 bases). The germline V and J ends were trimmed by 6 bases and 7 bases, with 10 bases remaining between them. This CDR3 has 13 amino acids. CDR1 is MDHEN, CDR2 SYDVKM, per germline. The CDR3 loop is CASRRGANSPLHF. The CDR3 DNA sequence: TGTGCCAGCAGACGGGGGGCCAATTCACCCCTCCACTTT.

The V call is TRBV20-1, the J call TRBJ2-7; D is unclear. This CDR3 is built from 11 residues. The germline CDR1 and CDR2 sequences are DFQATT and SNEGSKA (reference sequence). The V end was cut by 5 bases, the J end by 4 bases, with 9 bases between. In DNA form, the CDR3 reads TGCAGTGCTCGCGACTCATACGAGCAGTACTTC. Amino acids: CSARDSYEQYF.